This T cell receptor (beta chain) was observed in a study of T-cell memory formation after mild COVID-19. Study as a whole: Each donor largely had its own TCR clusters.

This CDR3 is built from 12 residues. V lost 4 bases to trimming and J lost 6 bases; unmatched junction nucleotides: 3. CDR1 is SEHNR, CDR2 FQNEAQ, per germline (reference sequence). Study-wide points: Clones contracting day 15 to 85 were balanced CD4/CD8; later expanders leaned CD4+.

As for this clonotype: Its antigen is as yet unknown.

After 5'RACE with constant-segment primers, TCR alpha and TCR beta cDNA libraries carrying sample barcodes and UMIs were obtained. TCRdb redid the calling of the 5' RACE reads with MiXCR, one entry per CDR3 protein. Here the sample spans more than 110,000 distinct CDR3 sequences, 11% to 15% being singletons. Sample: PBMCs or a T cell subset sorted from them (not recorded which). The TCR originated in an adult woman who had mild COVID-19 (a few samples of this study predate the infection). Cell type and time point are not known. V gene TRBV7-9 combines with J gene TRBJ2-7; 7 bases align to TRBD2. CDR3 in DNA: TGTGCCAGCAGCTATCCGGGGGGCGAGCAGTACTTC. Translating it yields CASSYPGGEQYF. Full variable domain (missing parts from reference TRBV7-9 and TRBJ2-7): DTGVSQNPRHKITKRGQNVTFRCDPISEHNRLYWYRQTLGQGPEFLTYFQNEAQLEKSRLLSDRFSAERPKGSFSTLEIQRTEQGDSAMYLCASSYPGGEQYFGPGTRLTVT.